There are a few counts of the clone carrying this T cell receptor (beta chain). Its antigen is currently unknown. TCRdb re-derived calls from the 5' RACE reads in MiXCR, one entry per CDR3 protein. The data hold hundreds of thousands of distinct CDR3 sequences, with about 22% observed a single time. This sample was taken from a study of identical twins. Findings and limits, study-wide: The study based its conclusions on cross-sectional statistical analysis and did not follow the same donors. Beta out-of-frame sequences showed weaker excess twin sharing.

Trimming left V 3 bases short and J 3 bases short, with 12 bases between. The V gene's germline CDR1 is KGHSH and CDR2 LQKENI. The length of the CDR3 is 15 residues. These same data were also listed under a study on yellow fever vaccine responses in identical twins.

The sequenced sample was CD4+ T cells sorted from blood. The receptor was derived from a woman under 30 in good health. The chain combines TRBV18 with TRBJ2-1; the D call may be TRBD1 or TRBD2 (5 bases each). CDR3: CASSPPGPYYNEQFF. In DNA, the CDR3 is TGTGCCAGCTCACCGCCGGGACCATACTACAATGAGCAGTTCTTC.